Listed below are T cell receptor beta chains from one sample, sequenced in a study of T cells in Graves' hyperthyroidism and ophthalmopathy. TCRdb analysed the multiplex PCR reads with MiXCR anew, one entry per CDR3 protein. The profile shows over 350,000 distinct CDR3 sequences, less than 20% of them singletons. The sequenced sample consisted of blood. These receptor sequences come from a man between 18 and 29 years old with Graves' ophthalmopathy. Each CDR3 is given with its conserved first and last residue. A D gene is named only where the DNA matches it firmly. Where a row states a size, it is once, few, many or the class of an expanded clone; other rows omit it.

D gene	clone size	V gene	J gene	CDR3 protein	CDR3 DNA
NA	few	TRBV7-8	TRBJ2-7	CASSFAQVSYEQYF	TGTGCCAGCAGCTTCGCACAGGTCTCCTACGAGCAGTACTTC
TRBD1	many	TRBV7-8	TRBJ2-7	CASSFDRGAYEQYF	TGTGCCAGCAGCTTTGACAGGGGGGCGTACGAGCAGTACTTC
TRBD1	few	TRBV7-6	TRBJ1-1	CASSLAGTGDGWTEAFF	TGTGCCAGCAGCTTAGCCGGGACAGGGGATGGGTGGACTGAAGCTTTCTTT
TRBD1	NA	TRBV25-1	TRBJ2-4	CASSSGGMDIQYF	TGTGCCAGCAGTTCAGGGGGCATGGACATTCAGTACTTC
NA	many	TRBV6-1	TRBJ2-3	CASRKAVTDTQYF	TGTGCCAGCAGAAAGGCAGTGACAGATACGCAGTATTTT
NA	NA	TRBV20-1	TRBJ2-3	CSANVGGRTQYF	TGCAGTGCTAATGTCGGGGGGCGTACGCAGTATTTT
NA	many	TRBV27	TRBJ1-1	CASSFSPSGGNTEAFF	TGTGCCAGCAGTTTCTCCCCCTCCGGGGGCAACACTGAAGCTTTCTTT
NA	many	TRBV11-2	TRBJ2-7	CASSLGRGPPYEQYF	TGTGCCAGCAGCTTAGGGCGGGGGCCCCCCTACGAGCAGTACTTC
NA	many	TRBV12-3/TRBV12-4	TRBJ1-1	CASSLARGRTEAFF	TGTGCCAGCAGTTTGGCCAGGGGAAGAACTGAAGCTTTCTTT
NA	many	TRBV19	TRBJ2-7	CASSIARDTYEQYF	TGTGCCAGTAGTATTGCCCGGGACACCTACGAGCAGTACTTC
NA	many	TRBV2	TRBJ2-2	CASSDRGTGELFF	TGTGCCAGCAGTGACAGGGGAACCGGGGAGCTGTTTTTT
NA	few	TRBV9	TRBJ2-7	CASSVGPGPTYEQYF	TGTGCCAGCAGCGTAGGTCCGGGGCCCACCTACGAGCAGTACTTC
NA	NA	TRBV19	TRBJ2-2	CASSLGGRIGELFF	TGTGCCAGTAGTTTGGGGGGACGGATCGGGGAGCTGTTTTTT
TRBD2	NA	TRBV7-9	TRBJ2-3	CASSTSGGAADTQYF	TGTGCCAGCAGTACTAGCGGGGGGGCCGCAGATACGCAGTATTTT
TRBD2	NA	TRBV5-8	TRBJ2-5	CASSLADGGIQETQYF	TGTGCCAGCAGCTTGGCCGACGGGGGGATCCAAGAGACCCAGTACTTC
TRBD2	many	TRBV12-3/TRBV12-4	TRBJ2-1	CASSLLGPIAGGHNEQFF	TGTGCCAGCAGCCTACTTGGTCCAATAGCGGGGGGGCACAATGAGCAGTTCTTC
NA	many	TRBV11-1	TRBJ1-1	CASSPGSSYLNTEAFF	TGTGCCAGCAGCCCTGGATCGAGTTACCTCAACACTGAAGCTTTCTTT
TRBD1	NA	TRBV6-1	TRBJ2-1	CASSEWTGYNEQFF	TGTGCCAGCAGTGAGTGGACAGGTTACAATGAGCAGTTCTTC
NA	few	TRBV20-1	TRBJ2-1	CSAQDPMIF	TGCAGTGCTCAGGATCCCATGATCTTC
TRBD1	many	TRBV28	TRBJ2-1	CASSSSRQGARLFF	TGTGCCAGCAGTTCATCGCGACAGGGGGCGCGACTGTTCTTC
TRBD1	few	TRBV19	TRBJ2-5	CASSTGTAAVETQYF	TGTGCCAGTAGTACGGGGACAGCAGCTGTGGAGACCCAGTACTTC
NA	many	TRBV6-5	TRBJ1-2	CASSYIHPNYGYTF	TGTGCCAGCAGTTACATCCACCCCAACTATGGCTACACCTTC
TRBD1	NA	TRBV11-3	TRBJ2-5	CASSSTGDTQETQYF	TGTGCCAGCAGCTCGACAGGGGACACCCAAGAGACCCAGTACTTC
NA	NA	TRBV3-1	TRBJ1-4	CASSQDLGLNEKLFF	TGTGCCAGCAGCCAAGACTTAGGGCTTAATGAAAAACTGTTTTTT
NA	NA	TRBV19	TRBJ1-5	CASSGGPQPQHF	TGTGCCAGTAGTGGAGGGCCTCAGCCCCAGCATTTT
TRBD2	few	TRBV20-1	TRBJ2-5	CSAHGGAGGLEETQYF	TGCAGTGCTCACGGTGGTGCGGGGGGCCTGGAAGAGACCCAGTACTTC
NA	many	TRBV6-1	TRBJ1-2	CASSEQGYRGYTF	TGTGCCAGCAGTGAGCAGGGGTATCGAGGCTACACCTTC
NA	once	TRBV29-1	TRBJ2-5	CSVEGPLGTQYF	TGCAGCGTTGAGGGGCCATTAGGGACCCAGTACTTC
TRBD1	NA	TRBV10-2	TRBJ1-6	CASNPVAGGNSPLHF	TGCGCCAGCAACCCAGTGGCAGGGGGAAATTCACCCCTCCACTTT
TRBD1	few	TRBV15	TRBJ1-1	CATSGEDRDSSEAFF	TGTGCCACCAGCGGGGAAGACAGGGACTCTTCGGAAGCTTTCTTT
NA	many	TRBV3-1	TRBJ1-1	CASSTPGEAFF	TGTGCCAGCAGCACGCCCGGAGAAGCTTTCTTT
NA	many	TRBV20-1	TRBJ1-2	CSARDLPHQGYTF	TGCAGTGCTAGAGATCTCCCACATCAGGGCTACACCTTC
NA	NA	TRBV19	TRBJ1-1	CASSPLRDGNTEAFF	TGTGCCAGTAGCCCACTACGAGACGGGAACACTGAAGCTTTCTTT
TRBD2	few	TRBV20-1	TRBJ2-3	CSAFGLADILPTQYF	TGCAGTGCTTTTGGGCTAGCGGATATACTTCCTACGCAGTATTTT
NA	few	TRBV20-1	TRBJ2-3	CSARFPGQSMSTDTQYF	TGCAGTGCTAGGTTCCCGGGACAATCCATGAGCACAGATACGCAGTATTTT
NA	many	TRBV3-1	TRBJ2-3	CASSRDHRDTQYF	TGTGCCAGCAGCCGCGATCACAGGGATACGCAGTATTTT
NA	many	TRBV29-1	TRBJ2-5	CSVNVRGARETQYF	TGCAGCGTTAACGTCCGGGGGGCCAGGGAGACCCAGTACTTC
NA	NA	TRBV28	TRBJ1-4	CASGSGNKLFF	TGTGCCAGCGGGTCGGGGAATAAACTGTTTTTT
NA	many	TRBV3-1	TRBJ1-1	CASSQGQLKNTEAFF	TGTGCCAGCAGCCAAGGCCAGCTGAAAAACACTGAAGCTTTCTTT
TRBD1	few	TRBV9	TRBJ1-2	CASSASTGPGGDGYTF	TGTGCCAGCAGCGCATCGACAGGGCCAGGGGGGGATGGCTACACCTTC
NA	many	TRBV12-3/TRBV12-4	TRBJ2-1	CASSPQVWITYNEQFF	TGTGCCAGCAGTCCCCAAGTTTGGATAACCTACAATGAGCAGTTCTTC
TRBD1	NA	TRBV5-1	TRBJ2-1	CASSPTGLSTINEQFF	TGCGCCAGCAGTCCGACAGGGCTCTCAACTATCAATGAGCAGTTCTTC
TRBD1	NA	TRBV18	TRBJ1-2	CASSPRPGTGMGLGGYTF	TGTGCCAGCTCACCACGTCCCGGGACAGGGATGGGGCTCGGTGGCTACACCTTC
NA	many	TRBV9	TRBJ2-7	CASSVGGGGSYEQYF	TGTGCCAGCAGCGTAGGAGGAGGGGGGTCCTACGAGCAGTACTTC
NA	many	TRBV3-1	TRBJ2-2	CASSLQGYNTGELFF	TGTGCCAGCAGCCTTCAGGGGTATAACACCGGGGAGCTGTTTTTT
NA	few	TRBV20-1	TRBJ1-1	CSARAREFTEAFF	TGCAGTGCTCGAGCCCGGGAGTTCACTGAAGCTTTCTTT
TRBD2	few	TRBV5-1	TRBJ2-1	CASSQRAGGLGEQFF	TGCGCCAGCAGCCAAAGAGCGGGGGGGTTGGGTGAGCAGTTCTTC
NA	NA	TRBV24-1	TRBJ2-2	CATSDLGGDTGELFF	TGTGCCACCAGTGATTTAGGCGGCGACACCGGGGAGCTGTTTTTT
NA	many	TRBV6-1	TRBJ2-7	CASGRGGRYEQYF	TGTGCCAGCGGACGAGGAGGGCGTTACGAGCAGTACTTC
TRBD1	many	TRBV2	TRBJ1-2	CAIGTGVDGYTF	TGTGCCATTGGGACAGGGGTAGACGGCTACACCTTC
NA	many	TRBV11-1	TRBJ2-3	CASSFKLRGGPEDTQYF	TGTGCCAGCAGCTTCAAATTGCGTGGGGGGCCGGAAGATACGCAGTATTTT
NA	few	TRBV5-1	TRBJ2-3	CASTPLGETDTQYF	TGCGCCAGCACCCCCCTAGGGGAGACAGATACGCAGTATTTT
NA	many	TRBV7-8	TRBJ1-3	CASSYLRGQYDTIYF	TGTGCCAGCAGCTACTTACGAGGGCAGTATGACACCATATATTTT